A selection of T cell receptor beta chains follows, all from one sample in a study of T cells in Graves' hyperthyroidism and ophthalmopathy. TCRdb independently ran MiXCR on the multiplex PCR reads; one entry per CDR3 protein. The table shows about 400,000 distinct CDR3 sequences, with approximately 14% occurring only once. Sequenced input: blood. These receptors were collected from a woman younger than 30 with Graves' hyperthyroidism. Both conserved end residues are part of each CDR3. Fields, in order: clone size, CDR3 length, J gene, D gene, V gene, CDR3 protein, CDR3 DNA. The D gene is left open where the match is weak. Clone size is shown for a subset of rows, as once, few, many or a class of expanded clone.

few,13,TRBJ2-1,TRBD1,TRBV13,CASEGQGPNEQFF,TGTGCCAGCGAGGGACAGGGTCCCAATGAGCAGTTCTTC
many,16,TRBJ2-1,NA,TRBV6-4,CASRATGNHSYNEQFF,TGTGCCAGCAGGGCGACAGGCAATCACTCCTACAATGAGCAGTTCTTC
NA,17,TRBJ1-4,NA,TRBV18,CASSPPRSVSSGEKLFF,TGTGCCAGCTCACCACCAAGATCGGTCTCAAGCGGCGAAAAACTGTTTTTT
many,15,TRBJ2-7,TRBD2,TRBV18,CASSPGGAAPHEQYF,TGTGCCAGCTCGCCGGGAGGGGCTGCCCCCCACGAGCAGTACTTC
many,13,TRBJ2-1,NA,TRBV6-1,CASSRYSKDEQFF,TGTGCCAGCAGCCGGTACTCGAAAGATGAGCAGTTCTTC
many,15,TRBJ2-5,TRBD2,TRBV3-1,CASSLGTSGSGTQYF,TGTGCCAGCAGCCTCGGGACTAGCGGGTCGGGGACCCAGTACTTC
many,15,TRBJ1-1,TRBD1,TRBV11-2,CASSLFQGAGGQAFF,TGTGCCAGCAGCTTATTTCAGGGGGCTGGTGGGCAAGCTTTCTTT
NA,13,TRBJ1-1,NA,TRBV2,CASSESGITEAFF,TGTGCCAGCAGTGAATCAGGGATCACTGAAGCTTTCTTT
few,18,TRBJ2-1,NA,TRBV5-5,CASSFFLHVATKINEQFF,TGTGCCAGCAGCTTTTTTTTACATGTCGCGACTAAAATAAATGAGCAGTTCTTC
NA,17,TRBJ2-5,TRBD2,TRBV2,CASSEAPTSGDQETQYF,TGTGCCAGCAGTGAAGCCCCGACTAGCGGGGACCAAGAGACCCAGTACTTC
many,17,TRBJ1-1,NA,TRBV5-1,CASTFKVAVRGVTEAFF,TGCGCCAGCACCTTCAAAGTGGCAGTGCGAGGGGTAACTGAAGCTTTCTTT
many,16,TRBJ2-5,TRBD2,TRBV20-1,CSAREGLAATKETQYF,TGCAGTGCTAGAGAAGGACTAGCGGCAACAAAAGAGACCCAGTACTTC
few,14,TRBJ2-1,NA,TRBV6-5,CASRTRGRFNEQFF,TGTGCCAGCAGGACTCGGGGGCGTTTCAATGAGCAGTTCTTC
many,14,TRBJ2-1,TRBD2,TRBV30,CAWRRLAGGFEQFF,TGTGCCTGGAGAAGACTAGCGGGAGGGTTTGAGCAGTTCTTC